A single sample gave rise to the 12 T cell receptor beta chains below, sequenced in a study of hypomethylating agent response in myelodysplastic syndrome. Assay used: immunoSEQ multiplex PCR; TCRdb lists only in-frame clones, some missing. The top ten hold approximately 25% of the sample, which has fewer than 5,500 clones, 82% seen once. The sample was bone marrow, taken before or after starting hypomethylating agent treatment for myelodysplastic syndrome (not recorded which). The receptors shown here come from a human donor with myelodysplastic syndrome.

V and J are TRBV7-9 and TRBJ1-4; D uncertain. The V gene lost 4 bases and the J gene lost 7 bases, with 7 bases spanning the gap. The CDR3 extends over 12 amino acids. The germline V gene has CDR1 SEHNR and CDR2 FQNEAQ (reference sequence). DNA for the CDR3: TGTGCCAGCAGCTCACGTCTTGAAAAACTGTTTTTT. Amino acid sequence: CASSSRLEKLFF.

The V call is TRBV29-1, the J call TRBJ1-1; D is uncertain. Per the germline V gene, CDR1 is SQVTM and CDR2 is ANQGSEA. The CDR3 has 11 residues. V was shortened by 3 bases and J by 11 bases, with 13 bases between the two germline ends. The CDR3 DNA sequence: TGCAGCGTTGAGTCCAGCCGGAGGGCTTTCTTT. Translated: CSVESSRRAFF.

This clone was recorded only once. The gene calls are TRBV4-2 and TRBJ2-5; 9 nucleotides align to TRBD2. Germline CDR1 LGHNA, CDR2 YNFKEQ. The junction had 5 bases not matched to a gene; V was cut back by 0 bases and J by 3 bases. This CDR3 comprises 16 residues. The CDR3 bases are TGTGCCAGCAGCCAAGATCCCCTAGCGGGGAAAGAGACCCAGTACTTC. Residues: CASSQDPLAGKETQYF.

The chain couples TRBV18 to TRBJ2-3, with 9 bases lining up with TRBD2. This CDR3 is 15 amino acids long. Germline loops: CDR1 KGHSH, CDR2 LQKENI. V shed 2 bases, J shed 3 bases, and the junction held 3 bases outside the gene matches. The CDR3 loop is CASSPLAGATDTQYF. CDR3 bases: TGTGCCAGCTCACCATTAGCGGGGGCTACAGATACGCAGTATTTT.

This clone has just a few counts. The CDR3 loop reads CASSMGQVPLSYTF. DNA for the CDR3: TGTGCCAGCAGTATGGGGCAGGTGCCCCTAAGCTACACCTTC. V and J are TRBV6-1 and TRBJ1-2, with D maybe TRBD1 (5 bases). V was trimmed by 5 bases and J by 9 bases, leaving 19 bases between them. Germline V gives CDR1 MNHNS, CDR2 SASEGT. The CDR3 consists of 14 residues.

The chain is built from TRBV9 and TRBJ2-7; D call uncertain. Trimming pared 0 bases from V and 2 bases from J, leaving 9 bases between. The CDR3 length is 14 residues. Germline CDR1 SGDLS, CDR2 YYNGEE. CDR3 nucleotide sequence: TGTGCCAGCAGCGTAGGCCCGATTACCTACGAGCAGTACTTC. It translates to CASSVGPITYEQYF.

The V and J genes are TRBV9 and TRBJ1-4; D might be TRBD1 (5 bases). CDR1 is SGDLS, CDR2 YYNGEE, per germline. This CDR3 is built from 14 residues. V lost 0 bases to trimming and J lost 10 bases, with 13 bases between them. The CDR3 DNA reads TGTGCCAGCAGCGTAGGGCAGGGTTTTGGAAAACTGTTTTTT. Its protein product is CASSVGQGFGKLFF.

The chain recombines TRBV7-8 with TRBJ2-3, with D possibly TRBD2 on 5 matching bases. The CDR3 is 15 residues long. Trimming stripped 2 bases from V and 1 base from J, with 10 bases between. Looked up from germline, CDR1 is SGHVS and CDR2 is FQNEAQ. The chain's CDR3 is CASSLSEGGTDTQYF. The CDR3 DNA follows: TGTGCCAGCAGCTTATCCGAGGGAGGCACAGATACGCAGTATTTT.

The V gene is TRBV5-6, the J gene TRBJ1-2; weak D call: TRBD1 (5 bases). Trimming shortened V by 5 bases and J by 8 bases, and 22 bases separated the two germline ends. Germline CDR1 and CDR2: SGHDT and YYEEEE. The CDR3 is 15 amino acids. Here the CDR3 reads CASSPGGIDVKGYTF. CDR3 nucleotides: TGTGCCAGCAGTCCGGGGGGGATAGACGTTAAAGGCTACACCTTC. Variable domain in full (rest from reference TRBV5-6 and TRBJ1-2): DAGVTQSPTHLIKTRGQQVTLRCSPKSGHDTVSWYQQALGQGPQFIFQYYEEEERQRGNFPDRFSGHQFPNYSSELNVNALLLGDSALYLCASSPGGIDVKGYTFGSGTRLTVV.

The chain employs TRBV15 and TRBJ2-7, with 9 bases that match TRBD1. V dropped 1 base and J dropped 3; count of bases not matched to a gene: 10. Germline V lookup: CDR1 LNHNV, CDR2 YYDKDF (reference sequence). This CDR3 is built from 17 residues. As DNA, the CDR3 is TGTGCCACCAGCAGAGGGCGGGGACAGGGATCATACTACGAGCAGTACTTC. Translating gives CATSRGRGQGSYYEQYF.

This clone was picked up a small number of times. The rearrangement links TRBV19 to TRBJ2-2; 8 bases fit TRBD1. CDR1 is LNHDA, CDR2 SQIVND, per germline (reference sequence). The CDR3 consists of 17 residues. Germline trimming cut 3 bases from V and 4 bases from J; bases unmatched to any gene: 10. CDR3 sequence reads: CASSILESRGRTGELFF. The DNA of the CDR3 is TGTGCCAGTAGTATTCTGGAAAGCAGGGGGCGCACCGGGGAGCTGTTTTTT.

V usage is TRBV7-9 and J usage is TRBJ1-2, with D uncertain. Trimming left V 1 base short and J 3 bases short, with 9 bases between. Germline lookup yields CDR1 SEHNR and CDR2 FQNEAQ (reference sequence). This CDR3 region has 14 residues. In DNA, the CDR3 is TGTGCCAGCAGCTTAGGCCTATGGGACTATGGCTACACCTTC. Translation gives CASSLGLWDYGYTF. Complete variable domain (other parts from reference TRBV7-9 and TRBJ1-2): DTGVSQNPRHKITKRGQNVTFRCDPISEHNRLYWYRQTLGQGPEFLTYFQNEAQLEKSRLLSDRFSAERPKGSFSTLEIQRTEQGDSAMYLCASSLGLWDYGYTFGSGTRLTVV.